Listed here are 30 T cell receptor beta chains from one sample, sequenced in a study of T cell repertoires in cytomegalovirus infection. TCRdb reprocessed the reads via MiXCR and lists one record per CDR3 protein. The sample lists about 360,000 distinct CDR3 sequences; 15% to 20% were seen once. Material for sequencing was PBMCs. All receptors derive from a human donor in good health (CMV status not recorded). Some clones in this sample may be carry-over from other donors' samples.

CDR3 region: CASSFREDTEAFF. In nucleotides, the CDR3 is TGTGCCAGCAGTTTTCGGGAGGACACTGAAGCTTTCTTT. V gene TRBV12-3 or TRBV12-4 combines with J gene TRBJ1-1; D is unclear. The CDR3 totals 13 residues. V was shortened by 3 bases and J by 3 bases, with 8 bases between the two germline ends.

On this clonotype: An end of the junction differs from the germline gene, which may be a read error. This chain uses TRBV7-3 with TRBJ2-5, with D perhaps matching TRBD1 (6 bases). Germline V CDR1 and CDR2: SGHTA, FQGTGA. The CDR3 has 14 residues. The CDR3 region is CASSLTRGQETQCF. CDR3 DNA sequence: TGTGCCAGCAGCCTCACCAGGGGCCAAGAGACCCAGTGCTTC.

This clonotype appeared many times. Here the CDR3 reads CASSWGRRGYSYNEQFF. In DNA form, the CDR3 reads TGTGCCAGCAGCTGGGGAAGACGGGGTTATTCATACAATGAGCAGTTCTTC. V is TRBV7-2 and J is TRBJ2-1; a possible D gene is TRBD2 (5 bases). Trimming pared 4 bases from V and 4 bases from J, leaving 20 bases between. Germline V CDR1 and CDR2: SGHTA, FQGNSA. This CDR3 region has 17 residues.

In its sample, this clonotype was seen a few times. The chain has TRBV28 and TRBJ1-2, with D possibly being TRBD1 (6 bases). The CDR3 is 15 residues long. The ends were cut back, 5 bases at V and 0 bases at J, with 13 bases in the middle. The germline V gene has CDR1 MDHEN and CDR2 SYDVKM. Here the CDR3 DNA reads TGTGCCAGCAGTACTACCGGGACACCTAACTATGGCTACACCTTC. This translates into CASSTTGTPNYGYTF.

The CDR3 DNA follows: TGTGCCAGCAGCTTGAGGGACTCACCTTCCACAGATACGCAGTATTTT. Amino acid sequence: CASSLRDSPSTDTQYF. The chain couples TRBV7-9 to TRBJ2-3; TRBD2 is a possible D gene (6 bases). V lost 3 bases to trimming and J lost 2 bases, with 15 bases between them. The length of the CDR3 is 16 residues. Per the germline V gene, CDR1 is SEHNR and CDR2 is FQNEAQ (reference sequence).

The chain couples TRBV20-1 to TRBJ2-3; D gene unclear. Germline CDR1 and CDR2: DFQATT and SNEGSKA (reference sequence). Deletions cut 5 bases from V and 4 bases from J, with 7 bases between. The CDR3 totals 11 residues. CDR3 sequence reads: CSAQIADTQYF. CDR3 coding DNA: TGCAGTGCTCAGATCGCAGATACGCAGTATTTT.

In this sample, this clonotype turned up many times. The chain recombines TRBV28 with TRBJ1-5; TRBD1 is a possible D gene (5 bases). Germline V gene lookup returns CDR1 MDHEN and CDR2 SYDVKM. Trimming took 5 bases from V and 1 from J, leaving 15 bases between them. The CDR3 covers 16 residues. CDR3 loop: CASSPQGDGSNQPQHF. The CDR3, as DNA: TGTGCCAGCAGTCCGCAGGGTGACGGGAGCAATCAGCCCCAGCATTTT. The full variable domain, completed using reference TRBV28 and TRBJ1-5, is DVKVTQSSRYLVKRTGEKVFLECVQDMDHENMFWYRQDPGLGLRLIYFSYDVKMKEKGDIPEGYSVSREKKERFSLILESASTNQTSMYLCASSPQGDGSNQPQHFGDGTRLSIL.

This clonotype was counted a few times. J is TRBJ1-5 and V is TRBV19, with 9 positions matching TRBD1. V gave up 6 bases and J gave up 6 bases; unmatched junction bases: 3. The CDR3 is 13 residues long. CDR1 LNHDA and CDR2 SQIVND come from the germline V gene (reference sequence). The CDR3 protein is CASRRTGAQPQHF. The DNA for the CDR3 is TGTGCCAGTAGGAGGACAGGGGCTCAGCCCCAGCATTTT.

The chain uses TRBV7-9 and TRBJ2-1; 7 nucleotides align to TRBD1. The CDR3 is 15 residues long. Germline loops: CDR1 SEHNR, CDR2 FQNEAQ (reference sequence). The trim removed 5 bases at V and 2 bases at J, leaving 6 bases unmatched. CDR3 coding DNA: TGTGCCAGCAGCAAATCTGGGACAGCCTACAATGAGCAGTTCTTC. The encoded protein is CASSKSGTAYNEQFF.

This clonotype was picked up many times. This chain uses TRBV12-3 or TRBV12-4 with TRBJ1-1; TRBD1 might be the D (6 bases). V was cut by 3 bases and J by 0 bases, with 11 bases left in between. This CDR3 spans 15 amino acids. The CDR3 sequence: CASSFGRTVNTEAFF. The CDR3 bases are TGTGCCAGCAGTTTCGGCAGGACAGTGAACACTGAAGCTTTCTTT.

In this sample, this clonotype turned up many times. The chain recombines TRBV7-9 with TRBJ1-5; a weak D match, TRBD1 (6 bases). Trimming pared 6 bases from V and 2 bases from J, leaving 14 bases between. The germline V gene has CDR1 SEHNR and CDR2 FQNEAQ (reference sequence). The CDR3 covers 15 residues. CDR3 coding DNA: TGTGCCAGCAGTCTACACAGGGAAGGCAATCAGCCCCAGCATTTT. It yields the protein CASSLHREGNQPQHF. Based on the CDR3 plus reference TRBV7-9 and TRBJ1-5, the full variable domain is DTGVSQNPRHKITKRGQNVTFRCDPISEHNRLYWYRQTLGQGPEFLTYFQNEAQLEKSRLLSDRFSAERPKGSFSTLEIQRTEQGDSAMYLCASSLHREGNQPQHFGDGTRLSIL.

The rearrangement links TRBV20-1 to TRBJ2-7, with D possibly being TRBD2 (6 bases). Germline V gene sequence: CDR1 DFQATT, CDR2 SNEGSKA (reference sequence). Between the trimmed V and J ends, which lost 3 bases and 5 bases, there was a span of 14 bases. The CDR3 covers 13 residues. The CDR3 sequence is CSASRGRSDEQYF. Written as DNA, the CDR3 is TGCAGTGCTAGCCGGGGGAGGAGCGACGAGCAGTACTTC.

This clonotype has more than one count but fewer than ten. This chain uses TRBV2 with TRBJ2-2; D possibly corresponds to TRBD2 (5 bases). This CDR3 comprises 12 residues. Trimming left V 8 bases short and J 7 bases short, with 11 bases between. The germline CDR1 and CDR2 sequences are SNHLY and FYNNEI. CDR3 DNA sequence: TGTGCCAGCCGAGTGGAGGTCGGGGAGCTGTTTTTT. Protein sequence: CASRVEVGELFF.

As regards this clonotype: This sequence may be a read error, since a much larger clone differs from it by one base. The CDR3 loop is CASSALTGADNSPLHF. The DNA for the CDR3 is TGTGCCAGCAGCGCCCTTACGGGGGCAGATAATTCACCCCTCCACTTT. V and J are TRBV7-2 and TRBJ1-6; a possible D gene is TRBD1 (6 bases). This CDR3 contains 16 residues. Trimming stripped 5 bases from V and 5 bases from J, with 16 bases between. Per germline, CDR1 SGHTA and CDR2 FQGNSA.

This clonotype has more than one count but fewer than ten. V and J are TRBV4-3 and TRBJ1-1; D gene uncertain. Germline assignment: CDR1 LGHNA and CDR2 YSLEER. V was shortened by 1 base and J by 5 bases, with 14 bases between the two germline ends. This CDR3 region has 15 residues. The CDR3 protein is CASSQADWGGTEAFF. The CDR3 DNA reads TGCGCCAGCAGCCAAGCGGACTGGGGAGGGACTGAAGCTTTCTTT.

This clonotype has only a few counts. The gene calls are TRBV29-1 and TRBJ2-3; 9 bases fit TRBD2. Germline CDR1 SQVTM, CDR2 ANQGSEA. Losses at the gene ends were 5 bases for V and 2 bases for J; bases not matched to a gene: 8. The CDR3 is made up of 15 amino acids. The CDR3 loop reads CSVIGAGGPTDTQYF. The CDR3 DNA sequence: TGCAGCGTTATCGGAGCGGGAGGACCCACAGATACGCAGTATTTT.

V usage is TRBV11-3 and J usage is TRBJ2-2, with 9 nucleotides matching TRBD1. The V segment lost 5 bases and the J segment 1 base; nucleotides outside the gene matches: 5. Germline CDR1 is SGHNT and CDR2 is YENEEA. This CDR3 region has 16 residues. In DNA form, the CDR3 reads TGTGCCAGCAGCCGCGGACAGGGGATGAACACCGGGGAGCTGTTTTTT. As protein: CASSRGQGMNTGELFF.

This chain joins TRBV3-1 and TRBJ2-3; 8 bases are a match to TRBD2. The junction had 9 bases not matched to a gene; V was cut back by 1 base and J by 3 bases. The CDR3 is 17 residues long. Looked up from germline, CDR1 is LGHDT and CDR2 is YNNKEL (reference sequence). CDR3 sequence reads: CASSQVGTSGGTDTQYF. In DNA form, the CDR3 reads TGTGCCAGCAGCCAAGTTGGAACGAGCGGGGGTACAGATACGCAGTATTTT.

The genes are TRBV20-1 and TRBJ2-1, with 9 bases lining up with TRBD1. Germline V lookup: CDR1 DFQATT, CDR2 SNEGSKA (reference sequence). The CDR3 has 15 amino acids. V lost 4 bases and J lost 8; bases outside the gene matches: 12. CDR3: CSANNPGQGYHEQFF. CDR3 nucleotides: TGCAGTGCTAACAATCCGGGACAGGGATACCATGAGCAGTTCTTC.

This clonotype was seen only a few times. DNA for the CDR3: TGTGCCAGCCTTCCGGTGCCCCAAGAGACCCAGTACTTC. Translated, it gives CASLPVPQETQYF. The V call is TRBV2, the J call TRBJ2-5; D call uncertain. Trimming left V 8 bases short and J 1 base short, with 11 bases between. CDR3 length: 13 residues. From germline, CDR1 is SNHLY and CDR2 FYNNEI.

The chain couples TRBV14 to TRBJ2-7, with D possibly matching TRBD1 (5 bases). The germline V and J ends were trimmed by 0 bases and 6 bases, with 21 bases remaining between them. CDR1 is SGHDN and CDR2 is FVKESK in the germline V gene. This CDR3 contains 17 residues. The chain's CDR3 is CASSQEIQGWTYGEQYF. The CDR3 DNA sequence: TGTGCCAGCAGCCAAGAGATCCAGGGCTGGACCTACGGCGAGCAGTACTTC. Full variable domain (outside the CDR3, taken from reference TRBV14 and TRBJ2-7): EAGVTQFPSHSVIEKGQTVTLRCDPISGHDNLYWYRRVMGKEIKFLLHFVKESKQDESGMPNNRFLAERTGGTYSTLKVQPAELEDSGVYFCASSQEIQGWTYGEQYFGPGTRLTVT.

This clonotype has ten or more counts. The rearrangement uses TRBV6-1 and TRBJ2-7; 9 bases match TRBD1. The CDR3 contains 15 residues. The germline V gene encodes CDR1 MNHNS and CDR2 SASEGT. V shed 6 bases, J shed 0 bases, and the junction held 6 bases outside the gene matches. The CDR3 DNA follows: TGTGCCAGCAGGGGACAGGGCGGGAGCTCCTACGAGCAGTACGTC. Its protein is CASRGQGGSSYEQYV.

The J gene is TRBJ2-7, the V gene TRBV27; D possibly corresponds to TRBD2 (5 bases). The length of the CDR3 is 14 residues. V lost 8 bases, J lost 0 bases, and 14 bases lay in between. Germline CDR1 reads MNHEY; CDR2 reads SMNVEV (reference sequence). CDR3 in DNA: TGTGCCAGCTCCCGGACGGGGAACTCCTACGAGCAGTACTTC. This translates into CASSRTGNSYEQYF.

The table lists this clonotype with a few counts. The CDR3 DNA reads TGTGCCAGCAGATATCAGGGTCCCGATACGCAGTATTTT. This gives the protein CASRYQGPDTQYF. The chain recombines TRBV12-3 or TRBV12-4 with TRBJ2-3; D may be TRBD1 (5 bases). V lost 6 bases and J 6 bases, leaving 13 bases between the germline ends. This CDR3 is built from 13 residues.

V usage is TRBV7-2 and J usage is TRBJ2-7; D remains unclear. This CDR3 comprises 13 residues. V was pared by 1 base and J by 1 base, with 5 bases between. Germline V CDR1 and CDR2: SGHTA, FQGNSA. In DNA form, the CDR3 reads TGTGCCAGCAGCTTAGGCAGGTCCTACGAGCAGTACGTC. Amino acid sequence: CASSLGRSYEQYV.

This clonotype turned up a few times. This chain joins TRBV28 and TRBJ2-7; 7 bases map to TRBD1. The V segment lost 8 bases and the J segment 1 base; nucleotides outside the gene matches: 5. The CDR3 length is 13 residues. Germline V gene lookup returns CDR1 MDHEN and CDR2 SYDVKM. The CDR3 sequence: CASLDRDSYEQYF. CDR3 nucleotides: TGTGCCAGCCTTGACAGGGATTCCTACGAGCAGTACTTC. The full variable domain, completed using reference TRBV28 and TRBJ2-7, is DVKVTQSSRYLVKRTGEKVFLECVQDMDHENMFWYRQDPGLGLRLIYFSYDVKMKEKGDIPEGYSVSREKKERFSLILESASTNQTSMYLCASLDRDSYEQYFGPGTRLTVT.

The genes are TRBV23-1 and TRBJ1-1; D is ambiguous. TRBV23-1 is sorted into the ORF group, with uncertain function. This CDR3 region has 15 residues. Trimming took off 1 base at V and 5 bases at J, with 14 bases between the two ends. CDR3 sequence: CASSQFRRMGTEAFF. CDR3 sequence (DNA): TGCGCCAGCAGTCAATTCAGACGGATGGGGACTGAAGCTTTCTTT.

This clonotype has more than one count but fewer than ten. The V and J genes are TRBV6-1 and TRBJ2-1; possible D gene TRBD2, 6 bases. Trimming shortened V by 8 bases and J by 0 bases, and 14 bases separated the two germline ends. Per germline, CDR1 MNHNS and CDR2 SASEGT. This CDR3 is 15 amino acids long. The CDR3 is CASWARAGSYNEQFF. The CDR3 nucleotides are TGTGCCAGCTGGGCAAGAGCGGGCTCCTACAATGAGCAGTTCTTC.

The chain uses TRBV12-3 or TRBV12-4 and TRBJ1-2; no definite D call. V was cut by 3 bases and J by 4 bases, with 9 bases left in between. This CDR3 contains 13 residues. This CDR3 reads CASSFPGGYGYTF. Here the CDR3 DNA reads TGTGCCAGCAGTTTCCCAGGAGGCTATGGCTACACCTTC.

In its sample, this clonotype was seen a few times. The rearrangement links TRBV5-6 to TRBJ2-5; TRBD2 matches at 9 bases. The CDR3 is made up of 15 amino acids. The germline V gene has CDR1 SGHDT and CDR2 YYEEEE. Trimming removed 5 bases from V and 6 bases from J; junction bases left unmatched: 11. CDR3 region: CASRHAGTSRKTQYF. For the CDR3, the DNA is TGTGCCAGCAGGCACGCCGGGACTAGCAGGAAGACCCAGTACTTC.